The T cell receptor beta chain under discussion was sequenced for a study of PD-1 blockade in classical Hodgkin lymphoma. Whole-study results and caveats: Individuals initiating nivolumab under 1 year after ASCT were excluded. Patients with a complete response exhibited baseline diversity comparable to newly diagnosed patients.

Time point defined: cycle 4 day 1 (C4D1), after about 6 weeks of nivolumab. Following autologous stem cell transplantation, relapse occurred in every patient, and exposure to brentuximab vedotin varied. Sequencing was performed with immunoSEQ multiplex PCR; in TCRdb, only in-frame clones are kept and a portion is missing. The data hold about 17,000 clones, with about 65% observed a single time. The ends were cut back, 0 bases at V and 2 bases at J, with 8 bases in the middle. Looked up from germline, CDR1 is SGDLS and CDR2 is YYNGEE. This CDR3 spans 14 amino acids. Points on this clone: Its specificity is unknown.

Sequencing used peripheral blood mononuclear cells (PBMCs), obtained before the fourth cycle of nivolumab. The receptor comes from a human donor with classical Hodgkin lymphoma. The chain couples TRBV9 to TRBJ2-5; D is ambiguous. The CDR3 protein is CASSVGVQQETQYF. In DNA form, the CDR3 reads TGTGCCAGCAGCGTAGGGGTTCAGCAAGAGACCCAGTACTTC.